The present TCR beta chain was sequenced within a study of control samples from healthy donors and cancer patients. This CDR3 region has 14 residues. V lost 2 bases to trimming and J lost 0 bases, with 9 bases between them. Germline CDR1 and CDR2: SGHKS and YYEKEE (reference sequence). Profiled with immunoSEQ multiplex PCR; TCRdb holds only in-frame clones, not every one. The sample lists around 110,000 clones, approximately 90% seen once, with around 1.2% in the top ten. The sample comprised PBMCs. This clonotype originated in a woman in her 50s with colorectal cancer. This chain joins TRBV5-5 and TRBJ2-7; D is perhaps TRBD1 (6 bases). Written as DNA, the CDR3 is TGTGCCAGCAGCTTCTCGGACAGCTCCTACGAGCAGTACTTC. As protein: CASSFSDSSYEQYF.